The following is a T cell receptor beta chain sequence with its context. The target antigen is unknown. V dropped 7 bases and J dropped 5 bases, with 13 bases sitting between them. The CDR3 is 13 amino acids. Germline-derived CDR1 and CDR2 are ENHRY and SYGVKD. This sample stems from a study of blood T cells in healthy people across ages. Whole-study results and caveats: More naive CD4+ cells and higher diversity marked long-lived donors relative to aged donors.

Alongside a J-beta primer mix, a sample-barcoded 5' primer served in a second PCR lasting roughly 7 to 11 cycles. TCRdb independently ran MiXCR on the 5' RACE reads; one entry per CDR3 protein. The sample has 1.2 million to 1.5 million distinct CDR3 sequences, roughly 45% seen once. Sequencing used blood. The source is a woman aged 18-29 years in good health. This rearrangement joins TRBV10-3 to TRBJ2-3; D assignment may be TRBD1 or TRBD2 (5 bases each). Here the CDR3 DNA reads TGTGCCATCACCGGGACCTCTCGAGATACGCAGTATTTT. Its protein is CAITGTSRDTQYF.